The present TCR beta chain was sequenced within a study of post-analysis software for immune sequencing data. Study-level results: F measure showed strong co-clustering of same-batch samples. Elevated frequency relative to controls characterized 4 or 5 TRBV segments in patients, TRBV5-6, TRBV5-1 and TRBV20-1 among them. When compared against controls, multiple sclerosis patients showed significantly lower normalized Chao1 diversity.

The CDR3 covers 16 residues. Germline V CDR1 and CDR2: SGHVS, FNYEAQ. V shed 2 bases, J shed 6 bases, and the junction held 7 bases outside the gene matches. Regarding this clonotype: The target antigen is unknown.

The TCR beta cDNA libraries carried unique molecular identifiers. Each CDR3 protein is one row after TCRdb ran MiXCR on the PCR reads. The sample lists 740,000 or so distinct CDR3 sequences, under 70% occurring once. The V call is TRBV7-6, the J call TRBJ1-6, with 7 bases identical to TRBD1. This TCR was sampled from a girl aged 10 to 17 with multiple sclerosis. The specimen was blood. The CDR3 reads CASSLPAGGGNSPLHF. CDR3 bases: TGTGCCAGCAGCTTACCCGCAGGGGGTGGTAATTCACCCCTCCACTTT.